The entry below describes one T cell receptor beta chain. What it binds is unknown. This sample was taken from a study of CD8+ T cells in alopecia areata. As for the study in general: Patients received oral tofacitinib, 5 to 10 mg twice daily, for moderate-to-severe alopecia areata.

Sequencing relied on a cDNA template that was reverse transcribed from extracted RNA. This table comes from immunoSEQ multiplex PCR, and its TCRdb copy is limited to in-frame clones, with some not included. The sample consists of some 150,000 clones, 65% to 90% of them appearing once. Regarding treatment: oral pan-JAK inhibitor, 5-10 mg twice daily. Researchers gathered lesional scalp punch biopsies and peripheral blood from patients with alopecia areata. The study, taken as a whole, reports: Affected scalp, especially in alopecia totalis/universalis, had a higher clonality than normal scalp did.

The sample consisted of CD8+ T cells sorted from blood, taken at week 4, from a patient treated with tofacitinib. The TCR originated in a human donor with alopecia areata.

This chain's CDR3 is CASSVEFAGGSQETQYF. As DNA, the CDR3 is TGTGCCAGCAGCGTAGAGTTCGCGGGGGGTTCCCAAGAGACCCAGTACTTC. This chain uses TRBV9 with TRBJ2-5, with 8 nucleotides matching TRBD2. Germline CDR1 and CDR2: SGDLS and YYNGEE. This CDR3 region has 17 residues. V was clipped by 0 bases and J by 1 base; unmatched bases: 8. Full variable domain (remainder filled in from reference TRBV9 and TRBJ2-5): DSGVTQTPKHLITATGQRVTLRCSPRSGDLSVYWYQQSLDQGLQFLIQYYNGEERAKGNILERFSAQQFPDLHSELNLSSLELGDSALYFCASSVEFAGGSQETQYFGPGTRLLVL.